These 27 T cell receptor beta chains originate from one sample sequenced in a study of cytomegalovirus exposure and HLA in healthy donors. The PCR employed 60 Vbeta primers together with 13 Jbeta primers. Assay used: immunoSEQ multiplex PCR; TCRdb lists only in-frame clones, some missing. The sample yields some 110,000 clones, approximately 70% seen once. Sequenced sample: PBMCs. These receptors were obtained from a man aged 25 to 40 in good health and CMV-seropositive.

This clone was detected a few times. The CDR3 region is CASSQVVRKTTDTQYF. CDR3 DNA sequence: TGCGCCAGCAGCCAAGTGGTGCGGAAAACCACAGATACGCAGTATTTT. The V call is TRBV4-1, the J call TRBJ2-3, with D unclear. CDR3 size: 16 residues. V lost 1 base to trimming and J lost 2 bases, with 13 bases between them. Per the germline V gene, CDR1 is MGHRA and CDR2 is YSYEKL.

This chain connects TRBV5-6 to TRBJ1-2; 7 bases line up with TRBD1. Germline loops: CDR1 SGHDT, CDR2 YYEEEE. V lost 2 bases, J lost 3 bases, and 4 bases stayed unmatched. This CDR3 is 14 amino acids long. CDR3 in amino acids: CASSLQDRHYGYTF. In DNA, the CDR3 is TGTGCCAGCAGCTTACAGGACAGGCACTATGGCTACACCTTC.

In its sample, this clone was seen a few times. This rearrangement joins TRBV14 to TRBJ2-1; tentatively, D is TRBD1 (6 bases). The CDR3 totals 15 residues. Germline V gives CDR1 SGHDN, CDR2 FVKESK. Trimming cost V 8 bases and J 6 bases, with 20 bases left between them. The chain's CDR3 is CASALSRDTRNEQFF. Here the CDR3 DNA reads TGTGCCAGCGCGTTAAGCCGGGACACCCGCAATGAGCAGTTCTTC.

This clone has a single count. DNA of the CDR3: TGCGCCAGCAGCCAAGAGGGTGGGAGTCTCCCATACGAGCAGTACTTC. Protein product: CASSQEGGSLPYEQYF. V and J are TRBV4-1 and TRBJ2-7; tentative D call: TRBD2 (5 bases). Per the germline V gene, CDR1 is MGHRA and CDR2 is YSYEKL. CDR3 size: 16 residues. The ends were cut back, 0 bases at V and 4 bases at J, with 16 bases in the middle.

This sequence joins TRBV27 and TRBJ2-3; TRBD1 matches at 8 bases. The CDR3 loop spans 16 amino acids. The J segment lost 0 bases and the V segment lost 3 bases, leaving 5 bases of the junction unmatched. CDR1 is MNHEY, CDR2 SMNVEV, per germline (reference sequence). This CDR3 is CASSFLQGASTDTQYF. Written as DNA, the CDR3 is TGTGCCAGCAGTTTCCTCCAGGGGGCTAGCACAGATACGCAGTATTTT.

The chain recombines TRBV11-2 with TRBJ1-2; the D is unclear. The V gene's germline CDR1 is SGHAT and CDR2 FQNNGV. This CDR3 contains 16 residues. V shed 3 bases and J shed 5 bases, with 19 bases lying between them. The CDR3 region is CASSFSSGGGLYGYTF. The CDR3 coding sequence is TGTGCCAGCAGCTTTTCGTCGGGTGGAGGACTATATGGCTACACCTTC.

The chain recombines TRBV6-4 with TRBJ2-3; 7 nucleotides line up with TRBD1. This CDR3 is built from 14 residues. CDR1 and CDR2 from the germline V gene are MRHNA and SNTAGT. V was clipped by 0 bases and J by 4 bases; unmatched bases: 1. The CDR3 loop reads CASSDSGGPDTQYF. CDR3 bases: TGTGCCAGCAGTGACTCAGGGGGCCCAGATACGCAGTATTTT.

The chain is built from TRBV6-1 and TRBJ1-2, with 7 positions matching TRBD1. Trimming took 6 bases from V and 4 from J; bases not matched to a gene: 11. The CDR3 runs 15 residues. Germline CDR1 and CDR2: MNHNS and SASEGT. The DNA of the CDR3 is TGTGCCAGCAGAGGTAGGAGGGGGCTTACCTATGGCTACACCTTC. Its translation is CASRGRRGLTYGYTF.

The J gene is TRBJ1-2, the V gene TRBV6-6, with D perhaps matching TRBD1 (5 bases). Germline CDR1 is MNHNY and CDR2 is SVGAGI (reference sequence). This CDR3 has 11 amino acids. V was pared by 10 bases and J by 3 bases, with 9 bases between. CDR3 region: CAIPGDYGYTF. For the CDR3, the DNA is TGTGCCATTCCGGGGGACTATGGCTACACCTTC.

Notes on this clone: Other DNA variants within this sample encode the same CDR3. The rearrangement links TRBV27 to TRBJ2-1; 12 positions match TRBD2. J lost 4 bases, V lost 6 bases, and 1 base had no gene match. The CDR3 has 14 amino acids. Germline V gives CDR1 MNHEY, CDR2 SMNVEV (reference sequence). CDR3 sequence reads: CASRLAGGYNEQFF. CDR3 coding DNA: TGTGCCAGCAGACTAGCGGGGGGATACAATGAGCAGTTCTTC.

The chain employs TRBV5-4 and TRBJ1-1, with 9 bases matching TRBD1. V trimming: 5 bases; J trimming: 1 base; junction bases outside the gene matches: 6. The germline V gene has CDR1 SGHNT and CDR2 YYREEE (reference sequence). The CDR3 has 15 residues. The CDR3 DNA sequence: TGTGCCAGCAGGTACACAGGGGGCCCGAACACTGAAGCTTTCTTT. This sequence encodes CASRYTGGPNTEAFF.

This clone has only a few counts. The V and J genes are TRBV5-1 and TRBJ1-1; possible D gene TRBD1, 6 bases. Germline V lookup: CDR1 SGHRS, CDR2 YFSETQ. Trimming left V 0 bases short and J 1 base short, with 7 bases between. The CDR3 sequence is 14 residues long. CDR3 sequence reads: CASSLDRANTEAFF. The CDR3 DNA reads as TGCGCCAGCAGCTTGGACAGGGCGAACACTGAAGCTTTCTTT.

This chain connects TRBV19 to TRBJ2-2, with a possible D match to TRBD2 (6 bases). V lost 4 bases and J 7 bases, leaving 10 bases between the germline ends. Germline CDR1 is LNHDA and CDR2 is SQIVND (reference sequence). This CDR3 is 13 amino acids long. The CDR3 is CASSNLGSGELFF. CDR3 DNA: TGTGCCAGTAGTAACCTCGGGAGCGGGGAGCTGTTTTTT.

V and J are TRBV19 and TRBJ1-1; 8 bases match TRBD1. V shed 8 bases, J shed 3 bases, and the junction held 5 bases outside the gene matches. Germline V lookup: CDR1 LNHDA, CDR2 SQIVND (reference sequence). This CDR3 is 13 amino acids long. The CDR3 loop reads CASSGQGYTEAFF. CDR3 nucleotides: TGTGCCAGTTCTGGACAGGGATACACTGAAGCTTTCTTT.

The gene calls are TRBV18 and TRBJ1-1; 9 nucleotides agree with TRBD1. Germline V gives CDR1 KGHSH, CDR2 LQKENI. The CDR3 runs to 14 residues. The J segment lost 4 bases and the V segment lost 5 bases, leaving 5 bases of the junction unmatched. For the CDR3, the DNA is TGTGCCAGCTCATCGACAGGGGGAGGCACTGAAGCTTTCTTT. This codes for CASSSTGGGTEAFF.

CDR3 DNA sequence: TGTGCCAGCAGTCGCGCCGACAGGGGCAGGGATCAGCCCCAGCATTTT. Translation: CASSRADRGRDQPQHF. V and J are TRBV5-4 and TRBJ1-5; 8 bases fit TRBD1. The trim removed 5 bases at V and 5 bases at J, leaving 12 bases unmatched. Germline loops: CDR1 SGHNT, CDR2 YYREEE (reference sequence). The CDR3 runs 16 residues. The variable domain in full, with the rest retrieved from reference TRBV5-4 and TRBJ1-5, is ETGVTQSPTHLIKTRGQQVTLRCSSQSGHNTVSWYQQALGQGPQFIFQYYREEENGRGNFPPRFSGLQFPNYSSELNVNALELDDSALYLCASSRADRGRDQPQHFGDGTRLSIL.

This chain connects TRBV5-1 to TRBJ1-1; 7 bases match TRBD1. Germline CDR1 reads SGHRS; CDR2 reads YFSETQ. J was trimmed by 3 bases and V by 3 bases; bases with no gene match: 8. The CDR3 runs to 15 residues. CDR3: CASSSRGGSDTEAFF. CDR3 nucleotides: TGCGCCAGCAGCTCTCGAGGGGGCTCTGACACTGAAGCTTTCTTT. The entire variable domain, with the rest obtained from reference TRBV5-1 and TRBJ1-1, is as follows: KAGVTQTPRYLIKTRGQQVTLSCSPISGHRSVSWYQQTPGQGLQFLFEYFSETQRNKGNFPGRFSGRQFSNSRSEMNVSTLELGDSALYLCASSSRGGSDTEAFFGQGTRLTVV.

The chain recombines TRBV30 with TRBJ2-2, with TRBD1 matching 7 bases. The germline gives CDR1 GTSNPN, CDR2 SVGIG (reference sequence). This CDR3 has 13 amino acids. Unmatched junction bases numbered 7, after V lost 5 bases and J lost 7 bases. CDR3 loop: CAWGHRGSGELFF. CDR3 nucleotide sequence: TGTGCCTGGGGTCACAGGGGTAGCGGGGAGCTGTTTTTT.

The chain links TRBV18 to TRBJ1-1; TRBD1 agrees at 7 bases. V was pared by 3 bases and J by 4 bases, with 8 bases of the junction left unmatched. The germline V gene encodes CDR1 KGHSH and CDR2 LQKENI. CDR3 length: 15 amino acids. CDR3 DNA sequence: TGTGCCAGCTCACCTTCGGACAGGCTCGGCACTGAAGCTTTCTTT. The encoded protein is CASSPSDRLGTEAFF.

This clone has more than one count but fewer than ten. The V and J genes are TRBV5-6 and TRBJ2-4; 8 positions match TRBD1. The ends lost 0 bases at V and 16 bases at J; junction bases unmatched: 9. The CDR3 sequence is 13 residues long. CDR1 SGHDT and CDR2 YYEEEE come from the germline V gene. CDR3 protein: CASSLAGQGRIYF. The DNA of the CDR3 is TGTGCCAGCAGCTTGGCCGGACAGGGTCGTATTTACTTC.

This clone has a single count. The chain is built from TRBV27 and TRBJ2-1, with D perhaps matching TRBD2 (5 bases). Germline V gene lookup returns CDR1 MNHEY and CDR2 SMNVEV (reference sequence). Trimming removed 7 bases at V and 2 bases at J, with 9 bases between. There are 13 residues in the CDR3. CDR3 amino acids: CASTRAAYNEQFF. For the CDR3, the DNA is TGTGCCAGCACGAGGGCAGCCTACAATGAGCAGTTCTTC.

The chain joins TRBV6-6 to TRBJ2-7; D not certain. This CDR3 has 14 residues. The V and J ends lost 5 bases and 1 base respectively, with 12 bases between them. CDR1 is MNHNY and CDR2 is SVGAGI in the germline V gene (reference sequence). The CDR3 loop reads CASSTPGPSYEQYV. The CDR3 DNA is TGTGCCAGCAGTACTCCGGGTCCTTCCTACGAGCAGTACGTC.

This chain links TRBV18 with TRBJ2-7, with 12 bases identical to TRBD1. The V and J ends lost 2 bases and 6 bases, in that order; junction bases with no gene match: 8. Germline V lookup: CDR1 KGHSH, CDR2 LQKENI. This CDR3 spans 16 amino acids. Written as DNA, the CDR3 is TGTGCCAGCTCACCAAACCGGGGACAGGGGGCGTTCGAGCAGTACTTC. Translation gives CASSPNRGQGAFEQYF.

This clone was recorded only once. The V gene is TRBV28, the J gene TRBJ1-1; no clear D. V dropped 2 bases and J dropped 2 bases, with 15 bases sitting between them. This CDR3 comprises 16 residues. Germline CDR1 is MDHEN and CDR2 is SYDVKM. CDR3 bases: TGTGCCAGCAGTTTAAGGCGAGGGAGGGAAAACACTGAAGCTTTCTTT. This codes for CASSLRRGRENTEAFF.

The chain couples TRBV9 to TRBJ2-1; 9 bases match TRBD2. Germline V gives CDR1 SGDLS, CDR2 YYNGEE. V gave up 2 bases and J gave up 2 bases; unmatched junction bases: 5. The CDR3 is 16 amino acids. For the CDR3, the DNA is TGTGCCAGCAGCGTTGGGGGCGGGGGGGCCTACAATGAGCAGTTCTTC. Its translation: CASSVGGGGAYNEQFF.

The gene calls are TRBV4-1 and TRBJ2-7; D is possibly TRBD1 (5 bases). Trimming shortened V by 1 base and J by 0 bases, and 7 bases separated the two germline ends. The germline gives CDR1 MGHRA, CDR2 YSYEKL. This CDR3 contains 14 residues. In DNA, the CDR3 is TGCGCCAGCAGCCAAGTTGGGGCCTCCTACGAGCAGTACGTC. Protein: CASSQVGASYEQYV.

The genes are TRBV28 and TRBJ2-1; D unclear. Germline CDR1 reads MDHEN; CDR2 reads SYDVKM. V was pared by 10 bases and J by 4 bases, with 26 bases between. The CDR3 contains 17 residues. In DNA form, the CDR3 reads TGTGCCACCCTGCCCCCGGGTCGGAATCCCGGTTACAATGAGCAGTTCTTC. Its protein product is CATLPPGRNPGYNEQFF. Using reference TRBV28 and TRBJ2-1 for the parts outside the CDR3, the full variable domain is DVKVTQSSRYLVKRTGEKVFLECVQDMDHENMFWYRQDPGLGLRLIYFSYDVKMKEKGDIPEGYSVSREKKERFSLILESASTNQTSMYLCATLPPGRNPGYNEQFFGPGTRLTVL.